This T cell receptor (beta chain) originates from a study of T cell responses to AZD1222 COVID-19 vaccine. This table comes from immunoSEQ multiplex PCR, and its TCRdb copy is limited to in-frame clones, with some not included. The table lists tens of thousands of clones, roughly 90% of them singletons, with 4.2% in the top ten. Broader study findings: Only 6 or 7 individuals given AZD1222 were seropositive at baseline. The donors showed a predominance of white British ancestry and of females, with possible underestimation of clonal diversity. Following two doses of AZD1222, Spike-specific TCR breadth and depth rose.

For this clone: Antigen unknown.

The receptor was isolated from an adult in good health. The source material was peripheral blood, sampled on day 0 of AZD1222 vaccination.

CDR3 region: CASSEYGNTEAFF. CDR3 bases: TGTGCCAGCAGTGAGTACGGGAACACTGAAGCTTTCTTT. The chain combines TRBV6-4 with TRBJ1-1; no clear D. There are 13 residues in the CDR3. V gave up 3 bases and J gave up 1 base, with 6 bases separating them. The V gene's germline CDR1 is MRHNA and CDR2 SNTAGT.